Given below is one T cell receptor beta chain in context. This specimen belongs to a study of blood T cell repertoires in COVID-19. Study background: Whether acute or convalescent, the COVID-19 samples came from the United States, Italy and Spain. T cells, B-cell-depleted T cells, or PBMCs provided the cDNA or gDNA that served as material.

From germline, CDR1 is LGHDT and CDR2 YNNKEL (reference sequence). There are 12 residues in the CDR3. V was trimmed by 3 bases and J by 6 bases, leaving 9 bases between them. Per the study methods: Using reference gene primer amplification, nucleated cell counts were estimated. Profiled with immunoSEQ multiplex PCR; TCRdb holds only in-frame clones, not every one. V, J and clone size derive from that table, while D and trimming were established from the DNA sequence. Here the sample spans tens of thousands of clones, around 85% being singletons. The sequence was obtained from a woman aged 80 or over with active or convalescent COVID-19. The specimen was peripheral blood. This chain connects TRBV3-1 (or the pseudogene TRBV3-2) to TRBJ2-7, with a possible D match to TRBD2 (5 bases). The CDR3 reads CASSHMRAEQYF. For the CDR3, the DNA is TGTGCCAGCAGCCACATGCGGGCCGAGCAGTACTTC.